This T cell receptor beta chain was found in a study of blood T cell repertoires in COVID-19. On the study more broadly: Specimens from acute and convalescent COVID-19 originated in the United States, Italy and Spain.

The CDR3 runs 14 residues. J lost 6 bases, V lost 4 bases, and 3 bases had no gene match. CDR1 and CDR2 (germline): MNHEY, SVGAGI. Patients from Seattle were sampled longitudinally, starting during active infection. Sequenced by immunoSEQ multiplex PCR; TCRdb stores in-frame clones only, minus some. The sample lists some 350,000 clones; 87% were seen once. This chain joins TRBV6-5 and TRBJ1-5; TRBD1 aligns across 10 bases. The sequencing input was peripheral blood. The TCR originated in a woman aged 50 to 60 with COVID-19, enrolled during active disease. The CDR3 coding sequence is TGTGCCAGCAGTTCCCGGGACAGGGGTCAGCCCCAGCATTTT. This codes for CASSSRDRGQPQHF.